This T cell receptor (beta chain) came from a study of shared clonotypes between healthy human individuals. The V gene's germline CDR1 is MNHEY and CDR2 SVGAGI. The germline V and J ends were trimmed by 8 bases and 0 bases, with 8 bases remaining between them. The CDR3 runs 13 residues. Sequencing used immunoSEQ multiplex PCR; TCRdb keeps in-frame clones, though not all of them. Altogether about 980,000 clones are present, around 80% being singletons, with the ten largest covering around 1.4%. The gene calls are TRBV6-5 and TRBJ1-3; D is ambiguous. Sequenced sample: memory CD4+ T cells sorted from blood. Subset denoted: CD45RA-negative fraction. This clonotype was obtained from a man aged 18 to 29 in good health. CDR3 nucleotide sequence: TGTGCCAGCCGGGAGAGCTCTGGAAACACCATATATTTT. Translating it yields CASRESSGNTIYF.